This T cell receptor beta chain was captured in a study of a mutant IDH1 vaccine in newly diagnosed glioma. Overall study: The earlier regimen, radiotherapy, temozolomide, or both, was most often both.

Sample time point: week 35, safety follow-up. Each dose delivered 300 ug of mutant IDH1 20-mer peptide subcutaneously with imiquimod. The repertoire was sequenced with immunoSEQ multiplex PCR; TCRdb's copy has only in-frame clones and lacks some. The table shows more than 60,000 clones, with roughly 74% occurring only once. From germline, CDR1 is GTSNPN and CDR2 SVGIG (reference sequence). The CDR3 is made up of 12 amino acids. The V end was cut by 4 bases, the J end by 4 bases, with 10 bases between. The sample holds a few counts of this clone. The antigen remains unidentified. Sequencing used PBMCs, obtained from a glioma patient whose treatment included an IDH1 peptide vaccine. The genes are TRBV30 and TRBJ1-1; D is perhaps TRBD1 (6 bases). The receptor comes from a man in his forties or fifties with glioma. CDR3 loop: CAWKRGGTEAFF. The CDR3 DNA is TGTGCCTGGAAGAGGGGGGGCACTGAAGCTTTCTTT.